Shown below are 30 T cell receptor beta chains from a single sample sequenced in a study of T cell responses to AZD1222 COVID-19 vaccine. Profiling relied on immunoSEQ multiplex PCR, and the TCRdb table lists in-frame clones only, not all of them. The table has roughly 140,000 clones, around nine tenths seen once. The sequenced sample was peripheral blood, obtained on day 0 of AZD1222 vaccination. These receptors originate from an adult in good health.

This chain uses TRBV4-2 with TRBJ1-1; the D gene is possibly TRBD1 (5 bases). The V and J ends lost 4 bases and 0 bases respectively, with 12 bases between them. Looked up from germline, CDR1 is LGHNA and CDR2 is YNFKEQ. This CDR3 region has 15 residues. CDR3: CASSLGEGLNTEAFF. In DNA, the CDR3 is TGTGCCAGCAGCCTCGGAGAGGGGCTGAACACTGAAGCTTTCTTT.

The chain uses TRBV29-1 and TRBJ1-2; tentatively, D is TRBD1 (5 bases). The V end was cut by 6 bases, the J end by 8 bases, with 10 bases between. The length of the CDR3 is 10 residues. CDR1 and CDR2 (germline): SQVTM, ANQGSEA. The CDR3 sequence is CSVDIAGYTF. CDR3 DNA: TGCAGCGTGGACATTGCGGGCTACACCTTC. Supplemented by reference TRBV29-1 and TRBJ1-2, the full variable domain reads SAVISQKPSRDICQRGTSLTIQCQVDSQVTMMFWYRQQPGQSLTLIATANQGSEATYESGFVIDKFPISRPNLTFSTLTVSNMSPEDSSIYLCSVDIAGYTFGSGTRLTVV.

The rearrangement uses TRBV27 and TRBJ1-2; TRBD1 matches 8 bases. Trimming at V came to 5 bases and at J to 8 bases, leaving 7 bases not matched to a gene. The V gene's germline CDR1 is MNHEY and CDR2 SMNVEV (reference sequence). The CDR3 extends over 13 amino acids. This CDR3 reads CASSRTGRVGYTF. The CDR3 DNA reads as TGTGCCAGCAGTAGGACAGGGAGGGTCGGCTACACCTTC.

V usage is TRBV15 and J usage is TRBJ2-6; D ambiguous. The CDR3 consists of 16 residues. From germline, CDR1 is LNHNV and CDR2 YYDKDF (reference sequence). V was clipped by 0 bases and J by 4 bases, with 10 bases between them. The CDR3, as DNA: TGTGCCACCAGCAGAGAAGGCTCTGACGGGGCCAACGTCCTGACTTTC. Residues: CATSREGSDGANVLTF. The whole variable domain, filled in from reference TRBV15 and TRBJ2-6, reads DAMVIQNPRYQVTQFGKPVTLSCSQTLNHNVMYWYQQKSSQAPKLLFHYYDKDFNNEADTPDNFQSRRPNTSFCFLDIRSPGLGDTAMYLCATSREGSDGANVLTFGAGSRLTVL.

CDR3 bases: TGTGCCAGCAGTTTGTGGAATTCACCCCTCCACTTT. The encoded protein is CASSLWNSPLHF. This rearrangement joins TRBV27 to TRBJ1-6; the D is unclear. From germline, CDR1 is MNHEY and CDR2 SMNVEV (reference sequence). The CDR3 contains 12 residues. Trimming pared 3 bases from V and 7 bases from J, leaving 4 bases between.

This clone was picked up one time. This chain's CDR3 is CSAKAQGQPQHF. CDR3 DNA sequence: TGCAGCGCCAAGGCCCAAGGACAGCCCCAGCATTTT. The chain is built from TRBV29-1 and TRBJ1-5; D gene uncertain. Germline lookup yields CDR1 SQVTM and CDR2 ANQGSEA. The length of the CDR3 is 12 residues. Deletions cut 7 bases from V and 7 bases from J, with 14 bases between.

V gene TRBV18 combines with J gene TRBJ2-7, with TRBD1 matching over 9 bases. Trimming took 6 bases from V and 5 from J; bases not matched to a gene: 14. The germline V gene has CDR1 KGHSH and CDR2 LQKENI. This CDR3 region has 16 residues. This chain's CDR3 is CASSQDPGQGTNEQYF. The CDR3, as DNA: TGTGCCAGCTCTCAGGATCCGGGACAGGGTACCAACGAGCAGTACTTC.

The gene calls are TRBV4-2 and TRBJ2-5, with 13 bases identical to TRBD2. CDR3 length: 17 amino acids. CDR1 and CDR2 (germline): LGHNA, YNFKEQ. With 4 bases clipped from V and 2 bases from J, the junction kept 7 bases outside the gene matches. CDR3 region: CASSPSPGLAGQETQYF. CDR3 bases: TGTGCCAGCAGCCCTTCCCCGGGACTAGCGGGGCAAGAGACCCAGTACTTC.

The chain uses TRBV7-2 and TRBJ2-1; 10 bases align to TRBD2. Looked up from germline, CDR1 is SGHTA and CDR2 is FQGNSA. V dropped 4 bases and J dropped 9; count of bases not matched to a gene: 9. The CDR3 consists of 15 residues. CDR3 loop: CASSSRSGGALEQFF. In DNA, the CDR3 is TGTGCCAGCAGCTCCCGGAGCGGGGGGGCCCTTGAGCAGTTCTTC.

J is TRBJ2-6 and V is TRBV6-5; the match to TRBD2 covers 7 bases. The CDR3 is made up of 16 amino acids. Germline V gene lookup returns CDR1 MNHEY and CDR2 SVGAGI. Trimming took 0 bases from V and 2 from J; bases not matched to a gene: 1. CDR3 sequence reads: CASSYSGGAGANVLTF. The DNA of the CDR3 is TGTGCCAGCAGTTACTCGGGGGGGGCTGGGGCCAACGTCCTGACTTTC.

CDR3 amino acids: CASHRPGQGNGYTF. In nucleotides, the CDR3 is TGTGCCAGCCACCGGCCGGGACAGGGAAATGGCTACACCTTC. The J gene is TRBJ1-2, the V gene TRBV6-8; TRBD1 agrees at 9 bases. The CDR3 is 14 residues long. From germline, CDR1 is MNHGY and CDR2 SAAAGT. J was trimmed by 6 bases and V by 8 bases; bases with no gene match: 10.

The chain joins TRBV6-2 or TRBV6-3 to TRBJ1-2, with TRBD1 matching over 7 bases. Germline V lookup: CDR1 MNHEY, CDR2 SVGEGT. V shed 2 bases, J shed 4 bases, and the junction held 4 bases outside the gene matches. The CDR3 loop spans 14 amino acids. CDR3 in amino acids: CASSYEGTVYGYTF. As DNA, the CDR3 is TGTGCCAGCAGTTACGAAGGGACAGTCTATGGCTACACCTTC.

The CDR3 DNA reads as TGTGCCAGCTCACCATTCGGGGGGCCCACTGAAGCTTTCTTT. Residues: CASSPFGGPTEAFF. The V call is TRBV18, the J call TRBJ1-1; D is possibly TRBD1 (6 bases). In germline, CDR1 is KGHSH, CDR2 LQKENI. Between the trimmed V and J ends, which lost 2 bases and 4 bases, there was a span of 11 bases. The CDR3 totals 14 residues.

The chain has TRBV5-6 and TRBJ1-5, with unresolved D. The V and J ends lost 2 bases and 3 bases respectively, with 9 bases between them. The germline CDR1 and CDR2 sequences are SGHDT and YYEEEE. This CDR3 region has 14 residues. In DNA, the CDR3 is TGTGCCAGCAGCTTATTGGGATACAATCAGCCCCAGCATTTT. Translation: CASSLLGYNQPQHF.

The rearrangement joins TRBV7-9 to TRBJ2-5, with D unclear. This CDR3 region has 16 residues. V lost 0 bases to trimming and J lost 3 bases, with 14 bases between them. CDR1 and CDR2 from the germline V gene are SEHNR and FQNEAQ (reference sequence). CDR3: CASSLAKARIKETQYF. DNA for the CDR3: TGTGCCAGCAGCTTAGCCAAGGCTAGGATAAAAGAGACCCAGTACTTC.

The chain employs TRBV19 and TRBJ2-3, with a weak D call TRBD2 (6 bases). Trimming took 1 base from V and 1 from J, leaving 6 bases between them. Germline V gives CDR1 LNHDA, CDR2 SQIVND (reference sequence). This CDR3 comprises 14 residues. This CDR3 is CASSIAGGTDTQYF. CDR3 nucleotide sequence: TGTGCCAGTAGTATAGCGGGGGGCACAGATACGCAGTATTTT.

The J gene is TRBJ1-4, the V gene TRBV4-3, with D unclear. The CDR3 has 17 amino acids. Germline CDR1 and CDR2: LGHNA and YSLEER. Trimming left V 1 base short and J 3 bases short, with 15 bases between. The CDR3 DNA is TGCGCCAGCAGCCAAGGGACTTTAAGGCGGGCTAATGAAAAACTGTTTTTT. Translating gives CASSQGTLRRANEKLFF.

This chain joins TRBV6-2 or TRBV6-3 and TRBJ2-3, with TRBD2 matching over 7 bases. Looked up from germline, CDR1 is MNHEY and CDR2 is SVGEGT. The CDR3 spans 17 residues. J gave up 4 bases and V 6 bases, and 16 bases lay outside the gene matches. CDR3 in DNA: TGTGCCAGCAGCCCACTTCAGCGGGGCCCTCATCCAGATACGCAGTATTTT. It is translated as CASSPLQRGPHPDTQYF.

This sequence joins TRBV24-1 and TRBJ2-1; D uncertain. Trimming left V 0 bases short and J 5 bases short, with 7 bases between. The CDR3 is 14 amino acids. Per the germline V gene, CDR1 is KGHDR and CDR2 is SFDVKD. CDR3: CATSDLRVHNEQFF. The CDR3 DNA reads TGTGCCACCAGTGATTTGAGGGTGCACAATGAGCAGTTCTTC.

The chain carries TRBV11-2 and TRBJ2-7; D gene ambiguous. V gave up 1 base and J gave up 2 bases, with 3 bases separating them. From germline, CDR1 is SGHAT and CDR2 FQNNGV. This CDR3 spans 12 amino acids. CDR3 region: CASSLGAYEQYF. DNA of the CDR3: TGTGCCAGCAGCTTAGGGGCCTACGAGCAGTACTTC.

This chain joins TRBV15 and TRBJ2-1; a possible D gene is TRBD2 (6 bases). CDR3 length: 12 amino acids. Deletions cut 8 bases from V and 8 bases from J, with 13 bases between. Germline assignment: CDR1 LNHNV and CDR2 YYDKDF (reference sequence). As DNA, the CDR3 is TGTGCCACCTCCGATGGGGAGGATGAGCAGTTCTTC. This codes for CATSDGEDEQFF. The entire variable domain, with the rest obtained from reference TRBV15 and TRBJ2-1, is as follows: DAMVIQNPRYQVTQFGKPVTLSCSQTLNHNVMYWYQQKSSQAPKLLFHYYDKDFNNEADTPDNFQSRRPNTSFCFLDIRSPGLGDTAMYLCATSDGEDEQFFGPGTRLTVL.

The rearrangement joins TRBV13 to TRBJ2-2; TRBD2 matches at 7 bases. The germline gives CDR1 PRHDT, CDR2 FYEKMQ (reference sequence). The J segment lost 1 base and the V segment lost 4 bases, leaving 9 bases of the junction unmatched. The length of the CDR3 is 17 residues. CDR3 sequence reads: CASSSHPSSGNTGELFF. DNA for the CDR3: TGTGCCAGCAGCTCACACCCCTCTAGCGGGAACACCGGGGAGCTGTTTTTT.

This chain uses TRBV5-5 with TRBJ1-1; weak D call: TRBD1 (5 bases). The CDR3 contains 15 residues. The germline gives CDR1 SGHKS, CDR2 YYEKEE (reference sequence). V dropped 1 base and J dropped 7 bases, with 17 bases sitting between them. The CDR3 region has the DNA TGTGCCAGCAGCTTGATTTCAGGTGCTGGGGGTGAAGCTTTCTTT. It codes for CASSLISGAGGEAFF.

In its sample, this clone was seen once. The chain links TRBV4-2 to TRBJ2-1; D call uncertain. The CDR3 totals 13 residues. V was cut by 1 base and J by 7 bases, with 8 bases left in between. Germline-derived CDR1 and CDR2 are LGHNA and YNFKEQ. This CDR3 is CASSQVLSNEQFF. The CDR3 region has the DNA TGTGCCAGCAGCCAAGTTCTATCAAATGAGCAGTTCTTC.

The genes are TRBV28 and TRBJ1-1, with a possible D match to TRBD1 (5 bases). This CDR3 contains 13 residues. Germline CDR1 reads MDHEN; CDR2 reads SYDVKM. The V gene lost 1 base and the J gene lost 8 bases, with 11 bases spanning the gap. The CDR3 DNA sequence: TGTGCCAGCAGTTTATCCGCGGGGCCAGAAGCTTTCTTT. Its protein is CASSLSAGPEAFF.

The chain employs TRBV2 and TRBJ1-1; D is ambiguous. Germline CDR1 SNHLY, CDR2 FYNNEI. Deletions cut 7 bases from V and 1 base from J, with 10 bases between. CDR3 length: 13 residues. The CDR3 sequence: CASKISENTEAFF. The CDR3 DNA sequence: TGTGCCAGCAAAATCTCGGAGAACACTGAAGCTTTCTTT.

The chain uses TRBV2 and TRBJ2-1; TRBD1 aligns across 9 bases. The germline CDR1 and CDR2 sequences are SNHLY and FYNNEI. The ends lost 9 bases at V and 0 bases at J; junction bases unmatched: 9. This CDR3 contains 16 residues. CDR3 bases: TGTGCCAGGGACAGGGGTCAAAGGAGCTCCTACAATGAGCAGTTCTTC. Translated: CARDRGQRSSYNEQFF.

The rearrangement links TRBV4-3 to TRBJ1-6; D gene unclear. The CDR3 length is 13 residues. Germline CDR1 and CDR2: LGHNA and YSLEER. V lost 4 bases to trimming and J lost 12 bases, with 13 bases between them. CDR3 sequence reads: CASSPSTGLPLHF. CDR3 coding DNA: TGCGCCAGCAGCCCAAGTACGGGATTACCCCTCCACTTT.

V is TRBV19 and J is TRBJ1-6; D is unclear. Per the germline V gene, CDR1 is LNHDA and CDR2 is SQIVND (reference sequence). CDR3 length: 14 amino acids. Trimming took 8 bases from V and 2 from J, leaving 10 bases between them. CDR3 DNA sequence: TGTGCCAGTCAGAGCCTTACCTATAATTCACCCCTCCACTTT. Its translation: CASQSLTYNSPLHF.

The genes are TRBV5-1 and TRBJ1-3, with D perhaps matching TRBD1 (5 bases). The CDR3 sequence is 15 residues long. Trimming cost V 3 bases and J 0 bases, with 10 bases left between them. The germline gives CDR1 SGHRS, CDR2 YFSETQ. CDR3 in DNA: TGCGCCAGCAGCTACGGGGCGGCCTCTGGAAACACCATATATTTT. This gives the protein CASSYGAASGNTIYF.